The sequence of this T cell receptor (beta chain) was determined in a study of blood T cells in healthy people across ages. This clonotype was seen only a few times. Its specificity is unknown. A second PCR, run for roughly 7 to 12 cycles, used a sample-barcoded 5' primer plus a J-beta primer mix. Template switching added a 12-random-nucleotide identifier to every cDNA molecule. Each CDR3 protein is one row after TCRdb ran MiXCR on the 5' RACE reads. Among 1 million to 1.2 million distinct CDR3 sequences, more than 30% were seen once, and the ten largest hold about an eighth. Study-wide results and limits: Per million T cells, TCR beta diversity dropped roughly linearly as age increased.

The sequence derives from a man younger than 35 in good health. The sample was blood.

The chain's CDR3 is CASSNLSPGTQYF. The CDR3 region has the DNA TGTGCCAGCAGTAACCTTTCCCCCGGTACGCAGTATTTT. The J gene is TRBJ2-3, the V gene TRBV27; D is ambiguous. V dropped 5 bases and J dropped 8 bases, with 14 bases sitting between them. CDR1 is MNHEY and CDR2 is SMNVEV in the germline V gene (reference sequence). The CDR3 runs 13 residues.